Listed below are T cell receptor beta chains from one sample, sequenced in a study of lymphopenia after photon versus proton radiotherapy. Libraries were prepared by immunoSEQ multiplex PCR; TCRdb keeps only in-frame clonotypes and omits some of them. The sample has around 160,000 clones; approximately 86% are singletons. This sample comprised peripheral blood, obtained from a patient treated with photon-based radiotherapy. The receptor source for this set is a man aged 45-65 years with gastric cancer. Each CDR3 is given with its conserved first and last residue. Each record gives: J gene, clone size, V gene, D gene, CDR3 protein, CDR3 DNA. A D gene is named only where the DNA matches it firmly. Only some rows state a clone size, as once, few, many or a class for expanded clones.

J: TRBJ2-7
size: NA
V: TRBV5-5
D: TRBD1
CDR3: CASSRLTGRYEQYF
DNA: TGTGCCAGCAGCAGACTGACAGGGAGATACGAGCAGTACTTC

J: TRBJ1-4
size: NA
V: TRBV5-1
D: TRBD1
CDR3: CASSLVTGGEKLFF
DNA: TGCGCCAGCAGCTTGGTTACAGGGGGAGAAAAACTGTTTTTT

J: TRBJ1-3
size: once
V: TRBV28
D: NA
CDR3: CASSFGGLSGNTIYF
DNA: TGTGCCAGCAGTTTTGGGGGCTTGTCGGGAAACACCATATATTTT

J: TRBJ2-3
size: NA
V: TRBV11-3
D: NA
CDR3: CASSSGPLVTDTQYF
DNA: TGTGCCAGCAGCTCGGGACCGCTCGTCACAGATACGCAGTATTTT

J: TRBJ2-5
size: once
V: TRBV29-1
D: NA
CDR3: CSASRETQYF
DNA: TGCAGCGCCTCAAGAGAGACCCAGTACTTC

J: TRBJ2-7
size: NA
V: TRBV19
D: TRBD2
CDR3: CASSGLAGVDEQYF
DNA: TGTGCCAGTAGTGGTCTAGCGGGAGTGGACGAGCAGTACTTC

J: TRBJ1-5
size: few
V: TRBV28
D: NA
CDR3: CASSLMRGRGGQPQHF
DNA: TGTGCCAGCAGCCTTATGCGAGGCAGGGGAGGACAGCCCCAGCATTTT

J: TRBJ1-2
size: NA
V: TRBV28
D: TRBD1
CDR3: CASSSPGQGGYGYTF
DNA: TGTGCCAGCAGTTCGCCGGGACAGGGGGGGTATGGCTACACCTTC

J: TRBJ2-2
size: NA
V: TRBV11-2
D: TRBD2
CDR3: CASSRTSGRAPTGELFF
DNA: TGTGCCAGCAGCCGGACTAGCGGGAGAGCGCCCACCGGGGAGCTGTTTTTT

J: TRBJ1-1
size: NA
V: TRBV11-2
D: TRBD1
CDR3: CASSLRPGGVGKAFF
DNA: TGTGCCAGCAGCTTACGCCCAGGGGGCGTTGGTAAAGCTTTCTTT

J: TRBJ2-3
size: NA
V: TRBV4-1
D: TRBD2
CDR3: CASSSTSGGTDTQYF
DNA: TGCGCCAGCAGTTCAACTAGCGGGGGCACAGATACGCAGTATTTT

J: TRBJ2-7
size: NA
V: TRBV11-3
D: NA
CDR3: CASSLDWRNSYEQYF
DNA: TGTGCCAGCAGCTTAGATTGGCGGAACTCCTACGAGCAGTACTTC

J: TRBJ1-2
size: NA
V: TRBV18
D: NA
CDR3: CASSPPGQGSSYGYTF
DNA: TGTGCCAGCTCACCACCGGGGCAGGGGTCGAGCTATGGCTACACCTTC

J: TRBJ2-1
size: once
V: TRBV12-5
D: TRBD2
CDR3: CASGLVTSGRSNEQFF
DNA: TGTGCTAGTGGTTTGGTAACTAGCGGGAGATCGAATGAGCAGTTCTTC

J: TRBJ2-3
size: NA
V: TRBV5-4
D: NA
CDR3: CASIAGSTDTQYF
DNA: TGTGCCAGCATTGCGGGGAGCACAGATACGCAGTATTTT

J: TRBJ2-2
size: once
V: TRBV9
D: NA
CDR3: CASSAGITDYTGELFF
DNA: TGTGCCAGCAGCGCGGGAATTACAGACTACACCGGGGAGCTGTTTTTT

J: TRBJ1-5
size: NA
V: TRBV6-1
D: TRBD1
CDR3: CASNTQGTSQPQHF
DNA: TGTGCCAGCAACACACAGGGGACGAGTCAGCCCCAGCATTTT

J: TRBJ1-3
size: NA
V: TRBV30
D: TRBD1
CDR3: CAWSSTFRDSGNTIYF
DNA: TGTGCCTGGAGTTCGACATTCCGGGACAGTGGAAACACCATATATTTT

J: TRBJ1-3
size: NA
V: TRBV6-1
D: NA
CDR3: CASKPLNSGNTIYF
DNA: TGTGCCAGCAAGCCCCTGAACTCTGGAAACACCATATATTTT

J: TRBJ1-2
size: NA
V: TRBV5-1
D: NA
CDR3: CASSAGTNYGYTF
DNA: TGCGCCAGCAGCGCCGGGACTAACTATGGCTACACCTTC

J: TRBJ1-4
size: NA
V: TRBV7-6
D: TRBD1
CDR3: CASSPGTGSNEKLFF
DNA: TGTGCCAGCAGCCCCGGGACAGGGTCTAATGAAAAACTGTTTTTT

J: TRBJ2-7
size: NA
V: TRBV10-3
D: TRBD2
CDR3: CAITGTSGSDEQYF
DNA: TGTGCCATCACCGGGACTAGCGGGAGTGACGAGCAGTACTTC

J: TRBJ2-1
size: once
V: TRBV19
D: NA
CDR3: CASSSQATSSPYNEQFF
DNA: TGTGCCAGTAGTTCCCAGGCTACTAGCAGCCCCTACAATGAGCAGTTCTTC

J: TRBJ2-7
size: NA
V: TRBV5-1
D: TRBD2
CDR3: CASSSQLAGSSYEQYF
DNA: TGCGCCAGCAGCTCACAATTAGCGGGAAGCTCCTACGAGCAGTACTTC

J: TRBJ2-6
size: NA
V: TRBV5-6
D: NA
CDR3: CASSSTATGANVLTF
DNA: TGTGCCAGCAGCTCCACGGCTACTGGGGCCAACGTCCTGACTTTC

J: TRBJ2-7
size: once
V: TRBV19
D: NA
CDR3: CASSKGHTSYEQYF
DNA: TGTGCCAGTAGCAAGGGGCACACCTCCTACGAGCAGTACTTC

J: TRBJ2-3
size: NA
V: TRBV4-3
D: TRBD2
CDR3: CASSQGLARDTQYF
DNA: TGCGCCAGCAGCCAGGGACTAGCTAGAGATACGCAGTATTTT

J: TRBJ1-1
size: NA
V: TRBV28
D: NA
CDR3: CASRPGVLYTEAFF
DNA: TGTGCCAGCAGACCTGGGGTGCTGTACACTGAAGCTTTCTTT

J: TRBJ1-2
size: NA
V: TRBV5-1
D: TRBD1
CDR3: CASAPWGQNYGYTF
DNA: TGCGCCAGCGCCCCCTGGGGACAGAACTATGGCTACACCTTC

J: TRBJ1-2
size: NA
V: TRBV30
D: NA
CDR3: CAWSIQGRYGYTF
DNA: TGTGCCTGGAGTATCCAGGGAAGATATGGCTACACCTTC

J: TRBJ2-7
size: NA
V: TRBV27
D: TRBD2
CDR3: CASSLFGTSPGEQYF
DNA: TGTGCCAGCAGTTTATTTGGGACTAGCCCGGGGGAGCAGTACTTC

J: TRBJ2-7
size: once
V: TRBV9
D: TRBD1
CDR3: CASSPRQGANSYEQYF
DNA: TGTGCCAGCAGCCCAAGACAGGGGGCTAACTCCTACGAGCAGTACTTC

J: TRBJ1-2
size: NA
V: TRBV7-2
D: TRBD1
CDR3: CASSLGGTESNYGYTF
DNA: TGTGCCAGCAGCTTAGGAGGGACAGAAAGTAACTATGGCTACACCTTC

J: TRBJ2-7
size: NA
V: TRBV7-7
D: TRBD1
CDR3: CASSLGTGASYEQYF
DNA: TGTGCCAGCAGCTTAGGGACAGGGGCCTCCTACGAGCAGTACTTC

J: TRBJ2-3
size: once
V: TRBV9
D: NA
CDR3: CASSVARDTQYF
DNA: TGTGCCAGCAGCGTAGCGCGAGATACGCAGTATTTT

J: TRBJ2-1
size: once
V: TRBV7-2
D: TRBD1
CDR3: CASSTGVEQFF
DNA: TGTGCCAGCAGCACAGGGGTTGAGCAGTTCTTC

J: TRBJ2-7
size: NA
V: TRBV6-6
D: TRBD1
CDR3: CASSKTGFTYEQYF
DNA: TGTGCCAGCAGCAAGACAGGGTTCACCTACGAGCAGTACTTC

J: TRBJ1-5
size: once
V: TRBV19
D: NA
CDR3: CASSTGQTSNQPQHF
DNA: TGTGCCAGTAGTACCGGACAGACCAGCAATCAGCCCCAGCATTTT

J: TRBJ1-2
size: NA
V: TRBV4-1
D: NA
CDR3: CASSLFRAGSGIYGYTF
DNA: TGCGCCAGCAGCCTCTTTAGGGCGGGCTCTGGAATCTATGGCTACACCTTC

J: TRBJ2-3
size: NA
V: TRBV5-1
D: NA
CDR3: CASSLDRTTDTQYF
DNA: TGCGCCAGCAGCTTGGACAGAACCACAGATACGCAGTATTTT

J: TRBJ1-3
size: NA
V: TRBV7-2
D: NA
CDR3: CASRHGRGFSGNTIYF
DNA: TGTGCCAGCCGACATGGGCGGGGTTTCTCTGGAAACACCATATATTTT

J: TRBJ1-2
size: NA
V: TRBV28
D: TRBD1
CDR3: CASSRTGQGENYGYTF
DNA: TGTGCCAGCAGTCGAACGGGACAGGGGGAAAACTATGGCTACACCTTC